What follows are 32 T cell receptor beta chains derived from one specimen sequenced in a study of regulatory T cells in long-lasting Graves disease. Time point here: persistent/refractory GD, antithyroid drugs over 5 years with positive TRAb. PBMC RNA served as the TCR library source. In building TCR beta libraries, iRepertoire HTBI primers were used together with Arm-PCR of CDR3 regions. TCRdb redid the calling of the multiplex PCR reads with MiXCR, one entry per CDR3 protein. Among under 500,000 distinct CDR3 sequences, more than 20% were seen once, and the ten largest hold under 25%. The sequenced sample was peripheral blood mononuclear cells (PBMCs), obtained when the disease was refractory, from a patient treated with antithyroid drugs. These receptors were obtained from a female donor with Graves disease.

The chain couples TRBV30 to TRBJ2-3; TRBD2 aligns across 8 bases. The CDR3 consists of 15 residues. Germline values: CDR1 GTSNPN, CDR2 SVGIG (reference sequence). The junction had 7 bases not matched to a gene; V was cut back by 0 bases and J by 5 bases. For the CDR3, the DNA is TGTGCCTGGAGTGTAACTAGCGGAGGGATAGATACGCAGTATTTT. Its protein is CAWSVTSGGIDTQYF.

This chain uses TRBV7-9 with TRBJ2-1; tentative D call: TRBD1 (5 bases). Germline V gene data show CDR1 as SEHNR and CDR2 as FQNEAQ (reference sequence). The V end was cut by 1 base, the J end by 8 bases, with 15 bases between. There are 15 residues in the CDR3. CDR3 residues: CASSLGRGLLDEQFF. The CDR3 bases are TGTGCCAGCAGCTTAGGAAGGGGCCTTCTGGATGAGCAGTTCTTC.

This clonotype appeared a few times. The CDR3 reads CASSKGVASEKLFF. The DNA of the CDR3 is TGTGCCAGCAGCAAAGGGGTGGCTAGTGAAAAACTGTTTTTT. This chain links TRBV7-2 with TRBJ1-4, with D perhaps matching TRBD1 (5 bases). Germline V gives CDR1 SGHTA, CDR2 FQGNSA. With 5 bases removed from V and 7 bases from J, the gap between germline ends came to 14 bases. The CDR3 is 14 residues long. The full variable domain, with the rest looked up from reference TRBV7-2 and TRBJ1-4, is GAGVSQSPSNKVTEKGKDVELRCDPISGHTALYWYRQSLGQGLEFLIYFQGNSAPDKSGLPSDRFSAERTGGSVSTLTIQRTQQEDSAVYLCASSKGVASEKLFFGSGTQLSVL.

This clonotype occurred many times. The CDR3 DNA reads TGTGCCAGCAGTCCCGGGGACAGGGGGCGAGTCACTGAAGCTTTCTTT. Its protein product is CASSPGDRGRVTEAFF. The chain has TRBV28 and TRBJ1-1; TRBD1 matches at 12 bases. Trimming took 5 bases from V and 4 from J; bases not matched to a gene: 8. The CDR3 sequence is 16 residues long. CDR1 and CDR2 (germline): MDHEN, SYDVKM.

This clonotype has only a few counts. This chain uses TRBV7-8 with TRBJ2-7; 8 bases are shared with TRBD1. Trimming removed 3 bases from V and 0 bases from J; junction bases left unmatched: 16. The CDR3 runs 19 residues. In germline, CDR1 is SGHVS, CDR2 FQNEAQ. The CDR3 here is CASSFIGELDRASSYEQYF. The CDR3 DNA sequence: TGTGCCAGCAGCTTCATAGGAGAGCTGGACAGGGCTAGCTCCTACGAGCAGTACTTC.

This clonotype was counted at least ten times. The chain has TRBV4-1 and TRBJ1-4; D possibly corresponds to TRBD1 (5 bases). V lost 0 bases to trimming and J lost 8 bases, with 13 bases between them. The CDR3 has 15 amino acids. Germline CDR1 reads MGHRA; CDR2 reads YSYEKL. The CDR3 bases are TGCGCCAGCAGCCAAGATGGGGCAGGGAGGGAAAAACTGTTTTTT. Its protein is CASSQDGAGREKLFF.

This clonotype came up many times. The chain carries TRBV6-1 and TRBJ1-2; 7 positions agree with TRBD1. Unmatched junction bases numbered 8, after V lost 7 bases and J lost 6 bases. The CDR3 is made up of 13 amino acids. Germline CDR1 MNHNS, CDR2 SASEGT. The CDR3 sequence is CASTMTGLDGYTF. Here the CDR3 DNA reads TGTGCCAGCACCATGACAGGGCTGGATGGCTACACCTTC.

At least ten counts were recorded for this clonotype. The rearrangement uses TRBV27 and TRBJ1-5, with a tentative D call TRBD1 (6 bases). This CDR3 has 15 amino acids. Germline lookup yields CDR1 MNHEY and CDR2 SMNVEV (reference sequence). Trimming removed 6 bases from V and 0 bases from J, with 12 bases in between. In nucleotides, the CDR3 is TGTGCCAGCAGCCCATGGGGGGCTAGCAATCAGCCCCAGCATTTT. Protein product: CASSPWGASNQPQHF.

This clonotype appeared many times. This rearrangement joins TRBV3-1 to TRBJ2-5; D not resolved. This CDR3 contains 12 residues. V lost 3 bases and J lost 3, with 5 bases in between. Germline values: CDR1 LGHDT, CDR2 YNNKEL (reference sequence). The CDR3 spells CASSHPEETQYF. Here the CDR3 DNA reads TGTGCCAGCAGCCATCCAGAAGAGACCCAGTACTTC.

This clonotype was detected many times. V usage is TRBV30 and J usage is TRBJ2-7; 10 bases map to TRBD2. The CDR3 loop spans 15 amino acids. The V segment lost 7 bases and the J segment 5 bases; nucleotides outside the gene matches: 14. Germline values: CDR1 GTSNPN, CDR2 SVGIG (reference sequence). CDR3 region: CAFRLAGSLWDEQYF. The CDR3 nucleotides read TGTGCCTTCCGACTAGCGGGTTCTCTCTGGGACGAGCAGTACTTC.

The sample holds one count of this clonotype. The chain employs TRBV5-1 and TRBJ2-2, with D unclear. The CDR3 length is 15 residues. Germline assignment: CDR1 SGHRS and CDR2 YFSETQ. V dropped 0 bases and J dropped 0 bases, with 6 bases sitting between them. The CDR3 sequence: CASSLEASNTGELFF. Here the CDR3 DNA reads TGCGCCAGCAGCTTGGAGGCGTCGAACACCGGGGAGCTGTTTTTT.

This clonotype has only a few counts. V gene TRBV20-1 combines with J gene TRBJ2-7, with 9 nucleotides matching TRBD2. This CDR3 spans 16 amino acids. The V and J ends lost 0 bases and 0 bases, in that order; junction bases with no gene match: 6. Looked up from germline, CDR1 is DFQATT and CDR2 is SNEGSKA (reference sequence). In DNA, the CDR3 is TGCAGTGCTAGAGATGGAGGACTAGCGCTCTCCTACGAGCAGTACTTC. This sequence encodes CSARDGGLALSYEQYF.

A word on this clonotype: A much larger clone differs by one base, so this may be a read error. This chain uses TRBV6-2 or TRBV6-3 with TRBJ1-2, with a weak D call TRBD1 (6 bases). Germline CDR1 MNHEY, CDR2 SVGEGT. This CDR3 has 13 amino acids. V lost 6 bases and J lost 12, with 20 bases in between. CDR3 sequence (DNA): TGTGCCAGCAGATCACCGGGACAACAAGGCCACACCTTC. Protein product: CASRSPGQQGHTF.

CDR3 sequence: CASRPGTVDEQFF. For the CDR3, the DNA is TGTGCCAGCAGGCCCGGGACAGTCGATGAGCAGTTCTTC. The J gene is TRBJ2-1, the V gene TRBV11-2; 7 bases match TRBD1. V lost 6 bases to trimming and J lost 8 bases; unmatched junction nucleotides: 7. Germline lookup yields CDR1 SGHAT and CDR2 FQNNGV. CDR3 size: 13 residues.

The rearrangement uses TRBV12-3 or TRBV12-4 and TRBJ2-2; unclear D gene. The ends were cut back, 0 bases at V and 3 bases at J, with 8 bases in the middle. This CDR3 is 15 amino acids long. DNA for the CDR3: TGTGCCAGCAGTTTAGCAGGGTCTGACACCGGGGAGCTGTTTTTT. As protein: CASSLAGSDTGELFF.

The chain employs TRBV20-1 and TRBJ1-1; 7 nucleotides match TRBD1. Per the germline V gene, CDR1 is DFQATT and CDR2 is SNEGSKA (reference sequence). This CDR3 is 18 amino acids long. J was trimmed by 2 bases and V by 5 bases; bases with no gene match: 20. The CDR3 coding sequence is TGCAGTGCTTCCCTCGGTCCCACCTCAGGGGGTTTAAACACTGAAGCTTTCTTT. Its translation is CSASLGPTSGGLNTEAFF.

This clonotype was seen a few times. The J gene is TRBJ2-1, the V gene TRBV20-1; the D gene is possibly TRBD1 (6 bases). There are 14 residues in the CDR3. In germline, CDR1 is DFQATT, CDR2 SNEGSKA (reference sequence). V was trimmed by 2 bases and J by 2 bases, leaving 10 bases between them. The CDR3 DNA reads TGCAGTGCTAGAACCCGGGACACCTACAATGAGCAGTTCTTC. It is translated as CSARTRDTYNEQFF.

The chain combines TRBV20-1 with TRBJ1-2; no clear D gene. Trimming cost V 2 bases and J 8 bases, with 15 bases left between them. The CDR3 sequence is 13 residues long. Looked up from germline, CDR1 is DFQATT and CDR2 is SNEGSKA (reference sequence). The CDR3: CSARFRELGGYTF. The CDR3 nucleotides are TGCAGTGCTAGATTTAGGGAGTTGGGCGGCTACACCTTC.

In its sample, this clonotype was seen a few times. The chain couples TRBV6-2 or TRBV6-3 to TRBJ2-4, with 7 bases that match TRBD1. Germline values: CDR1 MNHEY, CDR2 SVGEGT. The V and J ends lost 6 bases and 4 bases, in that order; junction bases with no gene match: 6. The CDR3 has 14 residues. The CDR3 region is CASSSGQIKNIQYF. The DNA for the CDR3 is TGTGCCAGCAGCTCGGGACAGATAAAAAACATTCAGTACTTC.

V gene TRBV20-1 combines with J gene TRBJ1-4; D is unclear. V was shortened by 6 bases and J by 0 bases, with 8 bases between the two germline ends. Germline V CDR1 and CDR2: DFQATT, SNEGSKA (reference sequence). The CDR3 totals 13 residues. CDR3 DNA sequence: TGCAGTGCCCGTAGAACAACTAATGAAAAACTGTTTTTT. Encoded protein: CSARRTTNEKLFF.

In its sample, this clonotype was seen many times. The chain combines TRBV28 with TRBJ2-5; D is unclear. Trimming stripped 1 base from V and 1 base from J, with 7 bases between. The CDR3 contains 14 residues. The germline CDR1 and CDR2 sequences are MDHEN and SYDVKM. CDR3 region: CASSLSHPQETQYF. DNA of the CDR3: TGTGCCAGCAGTTTATCCCACCCCCAAGAGACCCAGTACTTC.

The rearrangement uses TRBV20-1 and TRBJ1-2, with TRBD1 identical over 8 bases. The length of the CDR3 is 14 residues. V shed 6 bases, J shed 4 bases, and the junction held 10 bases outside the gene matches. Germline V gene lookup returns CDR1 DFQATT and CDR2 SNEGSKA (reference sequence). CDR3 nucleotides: TGCAGTGCAACCGCCGGGACAGGTACCTATGGCTACACCTTC. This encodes CSATAGTGTYGYTF.

The CDR3 loop is CASSQDRFSNQPQHF. DNA for the CDR3: TGTGCCAGCAGCCAAGACAGATTTAGCAATCAGCCCCAGCATTTT. The chain employs TRBV28 and TRBJ1-5; TRBD1 might be the D (5 bases). Germline-derived CDR1 and CDR2 are MDHEN and SYDVKM. The CDR3 length is 15 residues. V gave up 6 bases and J gave up 0 bases, with 12 bases separating them.

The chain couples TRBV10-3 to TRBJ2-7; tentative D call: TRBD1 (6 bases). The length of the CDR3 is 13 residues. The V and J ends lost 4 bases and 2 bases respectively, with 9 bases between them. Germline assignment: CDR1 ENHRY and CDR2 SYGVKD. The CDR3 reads CAISGTATYEQYF. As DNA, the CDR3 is TGTGCCATCAGTGGGACAGCTACCTACGAGCAGTACTTC.

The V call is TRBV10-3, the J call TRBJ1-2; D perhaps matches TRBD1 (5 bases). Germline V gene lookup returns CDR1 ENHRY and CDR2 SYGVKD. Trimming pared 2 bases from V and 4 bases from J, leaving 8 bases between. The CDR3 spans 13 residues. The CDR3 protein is CAISEDSLYGYTF. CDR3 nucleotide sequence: TGTGCCATCAGTGAGGACAGCCTCTATGGCTACACCTTC.

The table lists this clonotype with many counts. CDR3 amino acids: CASGFPEDRVGGGYTF. The CDR3 DNA reads TGTGCTAGTGGTTTTCCCGAGGACAGGGTAGGAGGTGGCTACACCTTC. The V gene is TRBV12-5, the J gene TRBJ1-2; 8 bases align to TRBD1. From germline, CDR1 is LGHNT and CDR2 FRNRAP. With V trimmed by 3 bases and J by 7 bases, 13 bases remained unmatched. The CDR3 totals 16 residues.

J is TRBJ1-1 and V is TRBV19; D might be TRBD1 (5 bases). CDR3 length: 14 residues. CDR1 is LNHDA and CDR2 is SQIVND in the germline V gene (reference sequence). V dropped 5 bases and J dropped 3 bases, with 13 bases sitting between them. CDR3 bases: TGTGCCAGTAGTCCGCCTTGGGGCTACACTGAAGCTTTCTTT. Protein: CASSPPWGYTEAFF.

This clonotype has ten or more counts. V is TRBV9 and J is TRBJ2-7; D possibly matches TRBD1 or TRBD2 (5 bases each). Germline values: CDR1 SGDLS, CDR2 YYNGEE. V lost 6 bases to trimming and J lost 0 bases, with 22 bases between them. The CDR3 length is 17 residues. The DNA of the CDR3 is TGTGCCAGCACCCCTAAGTGGGGACGGGTGGGCTCCTACGAGCAGTACTTC. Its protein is CASTPKWGRVGSYEQYF.

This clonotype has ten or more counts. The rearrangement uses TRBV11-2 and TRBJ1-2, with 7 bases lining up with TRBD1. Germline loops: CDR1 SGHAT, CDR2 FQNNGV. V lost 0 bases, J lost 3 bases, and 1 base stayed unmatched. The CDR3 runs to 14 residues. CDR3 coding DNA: TGTGCCAGCAGCTTAGAGACAGGGTACTATGGCTACACCTTC. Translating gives CASSLETGYYGYTF.

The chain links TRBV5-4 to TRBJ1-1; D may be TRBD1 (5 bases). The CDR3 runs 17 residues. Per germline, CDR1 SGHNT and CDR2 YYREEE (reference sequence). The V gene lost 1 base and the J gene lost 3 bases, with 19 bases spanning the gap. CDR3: CASSLSVGVGGDTEAFF. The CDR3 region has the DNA TGTGCCAGCAGCTTGAGTGTTGGAGTCGGGGGGGACACTGAAGCTTTCTTT.

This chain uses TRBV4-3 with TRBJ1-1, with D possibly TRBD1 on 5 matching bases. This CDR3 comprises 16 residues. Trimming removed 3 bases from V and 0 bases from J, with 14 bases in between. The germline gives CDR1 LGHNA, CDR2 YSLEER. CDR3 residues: CASSQGEGLMNTEAFF. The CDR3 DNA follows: TGCGCCAGCAGCCAGGGAGAGGGACTTATGAACACTGAAGCTTTCTTT.

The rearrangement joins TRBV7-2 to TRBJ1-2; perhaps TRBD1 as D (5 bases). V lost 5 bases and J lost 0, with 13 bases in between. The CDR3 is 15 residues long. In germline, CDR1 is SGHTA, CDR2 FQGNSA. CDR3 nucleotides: TGTGCCAGCAGCCTTGTGGGGGGAACTAACTATGGCTACACCTTC. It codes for CASSLVGGTNYGYTF.